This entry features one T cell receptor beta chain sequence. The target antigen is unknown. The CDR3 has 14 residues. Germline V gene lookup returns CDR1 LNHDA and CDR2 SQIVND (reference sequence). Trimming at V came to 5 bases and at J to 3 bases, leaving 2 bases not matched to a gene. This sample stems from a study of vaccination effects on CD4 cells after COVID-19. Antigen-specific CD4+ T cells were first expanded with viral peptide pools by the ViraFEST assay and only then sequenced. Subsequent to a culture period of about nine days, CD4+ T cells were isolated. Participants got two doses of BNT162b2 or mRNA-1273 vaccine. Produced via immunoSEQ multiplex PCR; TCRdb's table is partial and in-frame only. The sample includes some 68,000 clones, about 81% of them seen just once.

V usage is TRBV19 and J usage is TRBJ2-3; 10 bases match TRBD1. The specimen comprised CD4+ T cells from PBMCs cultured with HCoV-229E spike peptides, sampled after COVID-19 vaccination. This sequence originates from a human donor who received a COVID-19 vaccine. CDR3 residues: CASSPGQGTDTQYF. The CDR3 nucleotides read TGTGCCAGTAGTCCGGGACAGGGGACAGATACGCAGTATTTT. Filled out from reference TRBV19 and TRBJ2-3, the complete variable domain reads DGGITQSPKYLFRKEGQNVTLSCEQNLNHDAMYWYRQDPGQGLRLIYYSQIVNDFQKGDIAEGYSVSREKKESFPLTVTSAQKNPTAFYLCASSPGQGTDTQYFGPGTRLTVL.